This T cell receptor beta chain comes out of a study of OX40 agonist ivuxolimab in advanced cancers. General study results and limits: Clonal expansion by week 6 occurred in CD4+ and CD8+ blood T cells (at 0.1 to 3.0 mg/kg).

A remark on this clone: Its antigen is not known.

The table came from immunoSEQ multiplex PCR; TCRdb's copy has only in-frame clones and leaves some out. The table has about 69,000 clones, around 85% seen once. Germline lookup yields CDR1 SQVTM and CDR2 ANQGSEA. Trimming took 5 bases from V and 3 from J; bases not matched to a gene: 13. The CDR3 totals 18 residues. The sample was CD4+ or CD8+ T cells sorted from blood, taken in a trial of the OX40 agonist ivuxolimab. This sequence originates from an adult with an advanced solid tumor such as melanoma, head and neck, liver or kidney cancer. The chain uses TRBV29-1 and TRBJ2-1; 13 bases agree with TRBD2. In DNA, the CDR3 is TGCAGCGTTCCTCCTACTAGCGGGGGGGCCTCATTCTACAATGAGCAGTTCTTC. This translates into CSVPPTSGGASFYNEQFF.